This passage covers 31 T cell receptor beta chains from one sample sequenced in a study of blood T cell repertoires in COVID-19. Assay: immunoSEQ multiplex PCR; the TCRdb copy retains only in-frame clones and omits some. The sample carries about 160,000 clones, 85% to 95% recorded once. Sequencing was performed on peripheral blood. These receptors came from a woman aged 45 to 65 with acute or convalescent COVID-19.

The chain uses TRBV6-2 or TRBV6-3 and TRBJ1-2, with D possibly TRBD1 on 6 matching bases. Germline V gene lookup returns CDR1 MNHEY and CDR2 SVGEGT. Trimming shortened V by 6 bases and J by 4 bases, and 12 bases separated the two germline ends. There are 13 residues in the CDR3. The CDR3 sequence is CASSRQGIYGYTF. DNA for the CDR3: TGTGCCAGCAGCCGTCAGGGGATCTATGGCTACACCTTC.

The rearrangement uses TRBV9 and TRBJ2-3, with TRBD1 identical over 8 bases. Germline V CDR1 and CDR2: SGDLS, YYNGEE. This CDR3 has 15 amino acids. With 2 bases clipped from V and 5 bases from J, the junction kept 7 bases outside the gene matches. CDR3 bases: TGTGCCAGCAGCGTGACAGGGGCTGTTGGAGATACGCAGTATTTT. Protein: CASSVTGAVGDTQYF.

As DNA, the CDR3 is TGTGCCTGGAGTTGGGGCGATGAGCAGTTCTTC. Its translation: CAWSWGDEQFF. The chain combines TRBV30 with TRBJ2-1, with D possibly TRBD1 on 5 matching bases. The CDR3 loop spans 11 amino acids. The V gene lost 2 bases and the J gene lost 8 bases, with 7 bases spanning the gap. CDR1 and CDR2 from the germline V gene are GTSNPN and SVGIG (reference sequence).

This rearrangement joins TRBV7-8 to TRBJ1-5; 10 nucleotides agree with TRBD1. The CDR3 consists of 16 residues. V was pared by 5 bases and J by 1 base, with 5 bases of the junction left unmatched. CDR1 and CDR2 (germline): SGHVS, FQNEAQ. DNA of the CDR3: TGTGCCAGCAGCCAGACAGGGGGCTACAGCAATCAGCCCCAGCATTTT. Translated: CASSQTGGYSNQPQHF.

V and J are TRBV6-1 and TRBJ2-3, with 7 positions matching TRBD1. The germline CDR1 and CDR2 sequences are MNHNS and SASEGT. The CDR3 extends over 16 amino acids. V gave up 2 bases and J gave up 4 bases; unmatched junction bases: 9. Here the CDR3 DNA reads TGTGCCAGCAGTGAAAGCGCAGGGGGAAACGCAGATACGCAGTATTTT. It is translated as CASSESAGGNADTQYF.

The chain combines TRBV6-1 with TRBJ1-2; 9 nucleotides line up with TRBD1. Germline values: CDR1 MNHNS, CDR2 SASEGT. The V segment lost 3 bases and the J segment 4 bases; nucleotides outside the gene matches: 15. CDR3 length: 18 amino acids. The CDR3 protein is CASSEGGRGQGPSYGYTF. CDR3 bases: TGTGCCAGCAGTGAGGGTGGTCGGGGACAGGGCCCGAGCTATGGCTACACCTTC.

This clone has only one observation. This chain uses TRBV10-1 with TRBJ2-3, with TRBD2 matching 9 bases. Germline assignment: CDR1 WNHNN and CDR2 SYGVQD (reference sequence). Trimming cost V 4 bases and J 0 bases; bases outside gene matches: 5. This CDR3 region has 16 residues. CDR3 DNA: TGCGCCAGCAGTGGCTCAGCGGGAGGAAGCACAGATACGCAGTATTTT. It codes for CASSGSAGGSTDTQYF.

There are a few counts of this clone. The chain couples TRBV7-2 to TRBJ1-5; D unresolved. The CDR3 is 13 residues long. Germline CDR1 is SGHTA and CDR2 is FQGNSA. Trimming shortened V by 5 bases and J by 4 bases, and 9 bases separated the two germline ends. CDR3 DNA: TGTGCCAGCAGCCCCCGGGATAATCAGCCCCAGCATTTT. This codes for CASSPRDNQPQHF.

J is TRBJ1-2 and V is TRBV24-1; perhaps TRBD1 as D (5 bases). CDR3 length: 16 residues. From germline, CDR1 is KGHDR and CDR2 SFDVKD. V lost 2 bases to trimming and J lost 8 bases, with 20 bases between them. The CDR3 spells CATSDSAWGGAVGYTF. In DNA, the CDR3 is TGTGCCACCAGTGATTCCGCCTGGGGAGGGGCAGTCGGCTACACCTTC.

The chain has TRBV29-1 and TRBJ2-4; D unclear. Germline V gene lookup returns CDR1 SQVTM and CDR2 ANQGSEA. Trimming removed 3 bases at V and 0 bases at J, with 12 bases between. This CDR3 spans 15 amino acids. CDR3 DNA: TGCAGCGTTGAGATGTACTCCCTAGCCAAAAACATTCAGTACTTC. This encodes CSVEMYSLAKNIQYF.

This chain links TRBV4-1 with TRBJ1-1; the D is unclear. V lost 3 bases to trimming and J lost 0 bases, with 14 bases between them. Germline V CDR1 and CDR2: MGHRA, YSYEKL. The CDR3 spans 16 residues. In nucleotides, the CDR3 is TGCGCCAGCAGCCAGTCCAGCTTACTAATGAACACTGAAGCTTTCTTT. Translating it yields CASSQSSLLMNTEAFF.

The CDR3 nucleotides read TGTGCCAGCAAGTTGGACAGGGAGTATGAAAAACTGTTTTTT. It yields the protein CASKLDREYEKLFF. The chain joins TRBV28 to TRBJ1-4; 8 bases agree with TRBD1. The CDR3 consists of 14 residues. V lost 7 bases, J lost 6 bases, and 7 bases stayed unmatched. Germline CDR1 MDHEN, CDR2 SYDVKM. The whole variable domain, remainder taken from reference TRBV28 and TRBJ1-4, is DVKVTQSSRYLVKRTGEKVFLECVQDMDHENMFWYRQDPGLGLRLIYFSYDVKMKEKGDIPEGYSVSREKKERFSLILESASTNQTSMYLCASKLDREYEKLFFGSGTQLSVL.

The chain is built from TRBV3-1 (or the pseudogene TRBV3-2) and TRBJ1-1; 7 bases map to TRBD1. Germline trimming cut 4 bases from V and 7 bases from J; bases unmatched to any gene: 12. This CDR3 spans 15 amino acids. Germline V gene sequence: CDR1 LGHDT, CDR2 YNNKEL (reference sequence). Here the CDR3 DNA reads TGTGCCAGCAGCCCCCGGGACAGTTATTCCGATGAAGCTTTCTTT. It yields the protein CASSPRDSYSDEAFF.

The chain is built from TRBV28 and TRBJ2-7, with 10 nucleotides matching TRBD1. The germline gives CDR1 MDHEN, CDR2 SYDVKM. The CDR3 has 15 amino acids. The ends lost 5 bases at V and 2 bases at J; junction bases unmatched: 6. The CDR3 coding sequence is TGTGCCAGCAGTGGCGCCGGGACAGGGGCCTACGAGCAGTACTTC. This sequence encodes CASSGAGTGAYEQYF.

The CDR3 spells CASKPSEAYEQYF. The CDR3 DNA reads TGTGCCAGCAAGCCTAGCGAAGCCTACGAGCAGTACTTC. This chain connects TRBV2 to TRBJ2-7; a weak D match, TRBD2 (6 bases). Germline values: CDR1 SNHLY, CDR2 FYNNEI. The CDR3 has 13 residues. V lost 7 bases and J 2 bases, leaving 12 bases between the germline ends.

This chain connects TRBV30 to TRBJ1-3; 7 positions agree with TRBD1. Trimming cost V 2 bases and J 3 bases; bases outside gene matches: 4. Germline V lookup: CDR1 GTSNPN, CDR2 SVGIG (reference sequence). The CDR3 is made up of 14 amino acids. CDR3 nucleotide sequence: TGTGCCTGGAGTCCCCGGACAGGTGGAAACACCATATATTTT. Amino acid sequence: CAWSPRTGGNTIYF.

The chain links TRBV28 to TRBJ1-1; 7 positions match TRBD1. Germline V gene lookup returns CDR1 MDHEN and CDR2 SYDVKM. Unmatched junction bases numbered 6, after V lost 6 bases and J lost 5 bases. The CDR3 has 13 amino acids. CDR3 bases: TGTGCCAGCAGCCCTGGACAGGTGACTGAAGCTTTCTTT. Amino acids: CASSPGQVTEAFF.

In DNA, the CDR3 is TGTGCCAGCAGTGAAGCCAGGGCTAACTATGGCTACACCTTC. This translates into CASSEARANYGYTF. The chain uses TRBV6-1 and TRBJ1-2; D may be TRBD1 (5 bases). There are 14 residues in the CDR3. Deletions cut 0 bases from V and 0 bases from J, with 5 bases between. From germline, CDR1 is MNHNS and CDR2 SASEGT.

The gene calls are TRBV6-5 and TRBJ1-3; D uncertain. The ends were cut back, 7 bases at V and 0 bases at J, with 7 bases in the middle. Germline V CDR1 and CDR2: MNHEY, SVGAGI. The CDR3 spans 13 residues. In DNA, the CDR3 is TGTGCCAGCATTCGGGACTCTGGAAACACCATATATTTT. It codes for CASIRDSGNTIYF.

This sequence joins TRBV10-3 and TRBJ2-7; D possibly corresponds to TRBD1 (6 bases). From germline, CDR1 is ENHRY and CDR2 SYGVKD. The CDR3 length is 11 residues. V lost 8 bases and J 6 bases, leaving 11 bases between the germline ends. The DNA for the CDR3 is TGTGCCATCTCCCTAGGGGGCGAGCAGTACTTC. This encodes CAISLGGEQYF.

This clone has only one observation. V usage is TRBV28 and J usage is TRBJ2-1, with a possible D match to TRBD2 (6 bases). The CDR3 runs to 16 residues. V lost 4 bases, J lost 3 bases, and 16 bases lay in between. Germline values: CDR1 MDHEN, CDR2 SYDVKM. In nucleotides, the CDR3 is TGTGCCAGCAGTTCCCTCGTAGCGGCCAACTACAATGAGCAGTTCTTC. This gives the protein CASSSLVAANYNEQFF.

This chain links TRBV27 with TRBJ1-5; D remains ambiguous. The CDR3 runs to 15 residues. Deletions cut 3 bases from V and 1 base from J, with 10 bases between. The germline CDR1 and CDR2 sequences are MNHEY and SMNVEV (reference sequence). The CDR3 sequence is CASSLRVGSNQPQHF. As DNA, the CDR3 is TGTGCCAGCAGTTTGAGGGTTGGGAGCAATCAGCCCCAGCATTTT.

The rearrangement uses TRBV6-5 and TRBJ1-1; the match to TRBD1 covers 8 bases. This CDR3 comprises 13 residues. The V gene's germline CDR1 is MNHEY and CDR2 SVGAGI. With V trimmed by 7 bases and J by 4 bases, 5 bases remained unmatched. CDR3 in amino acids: CASTIGQGTEAFF. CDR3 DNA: TGTGCCAGCACCATCGGACAGGGCACTGAAGCTTTCTTT.

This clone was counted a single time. CDR3: CASSNPGQGGPEAFF. DNA of the CDR3: TGTGCCAGTAGTAACCCTGGACAGGGCGGTCCTGAAGCTTTCTTT. The chain combines TRBV19 with TRBJ1-1, with 8 positions matching TRBD1. J was trimmed by 6 bases and V by 4 bases; bases with no gene match: 10. CDR1 and CDR2 from the germline V gene are LNHDA and SQIVND (reference sequence). CDR3 length equals 15 residues.

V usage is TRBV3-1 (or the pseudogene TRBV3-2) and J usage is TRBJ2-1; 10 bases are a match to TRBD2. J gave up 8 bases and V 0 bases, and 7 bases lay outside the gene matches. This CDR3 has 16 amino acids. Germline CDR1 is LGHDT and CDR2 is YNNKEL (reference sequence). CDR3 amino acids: CASSQDSLAGEDEQFF. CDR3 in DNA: TGTGCCAGCAGCCAAGATAGCCTAGCGGGAGAGGATGAGCAGTTCTTC.

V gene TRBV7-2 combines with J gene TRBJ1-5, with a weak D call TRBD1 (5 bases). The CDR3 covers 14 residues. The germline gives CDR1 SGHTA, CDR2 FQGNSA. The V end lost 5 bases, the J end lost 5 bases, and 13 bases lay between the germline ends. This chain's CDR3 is CASSPTGGDQPQHF. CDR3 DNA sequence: TGTGCCAGCAGCCCCACGGGGGGGGATCAGCCCCAGCATTTT. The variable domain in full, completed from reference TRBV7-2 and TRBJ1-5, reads GAGVSQSPSNKVTEKGKDVELRCDPISGHTALYWYRQSLGQGLEFLIYFQGNSAPDKSGLPSDRFSAERTGGSVSTLTIQRTQQEDSAVYLCASSPTGGDQPQHFGDGTRLSIL.

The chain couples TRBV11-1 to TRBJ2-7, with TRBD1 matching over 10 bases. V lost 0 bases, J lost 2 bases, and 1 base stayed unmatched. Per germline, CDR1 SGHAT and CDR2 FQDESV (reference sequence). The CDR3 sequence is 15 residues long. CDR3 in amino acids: CASSLAGTGAYEQYF. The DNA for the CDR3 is TGTGCCAGCAGCTTAGCTGGGACAGGGGCCTACGAGCAGTACTTC.

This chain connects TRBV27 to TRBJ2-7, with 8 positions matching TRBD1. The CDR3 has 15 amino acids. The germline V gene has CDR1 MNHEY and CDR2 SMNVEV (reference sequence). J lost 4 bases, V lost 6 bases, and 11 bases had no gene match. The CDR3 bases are TGTGCCAGCAGCTTTGATGGGACAGGCACGTACGAGCAGTACTTC. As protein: CASSFDGTGTYEQYF.

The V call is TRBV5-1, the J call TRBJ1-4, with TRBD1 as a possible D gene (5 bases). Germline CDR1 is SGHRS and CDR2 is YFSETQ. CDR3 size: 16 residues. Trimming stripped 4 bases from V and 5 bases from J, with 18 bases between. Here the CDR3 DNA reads TGCGCCAGCAGCCCGACATTACAGGCAGCCAATGAAAAACTGTTTTTT. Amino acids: CASSPTLQAANEKLFF.

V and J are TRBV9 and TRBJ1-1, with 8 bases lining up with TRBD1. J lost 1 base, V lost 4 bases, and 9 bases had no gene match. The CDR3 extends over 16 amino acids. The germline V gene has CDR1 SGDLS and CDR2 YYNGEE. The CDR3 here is CASSFSRDRSNTEAFF. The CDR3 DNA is TGTGCCAGCAGCTTCTCCCGGGACAGGTCGAACACTGAAGCTTTCTTT.

The CDR3 here is CASSLAPTTGYPNQPQHF. The CDR3 DNA follows: TGCGCCAGCAGCTTGGCCCCCACAACAGGGTATCCCAATCAGCCCCAGCATTTT. The chain recombines TRBV5-1 with TRBJ1-5, with a weak D call TRBD1 (6 bases). Trimming took off 0 bases at V and 3 bases at J, with 19 bases between the two ends. CDR3 length: 18 amino acids. From germline, CDR1 is SGHRS and CDR2 YFSETQ.